This paragraph covers one T cell receptor beta chain sequence. This receptor's antigen is unknown. No qualities accompany the bases; no much larger clone lies one base away. Each donor gave one peripheral blood draw, averaging roughly 120 mL, which was collected into heparinised tubes. A BD FACSAria II was used to sort naive, central memory, regulatory and stem cell-like memory CD4+ T cells with a panel that included CD45RO, CCR7, CD25, CD127, CD95 and CD27. Purity was above 95% for every sorted population. PBMCs were isolated right away by Lymphoprep density gradient centrifugation and were stained directly, without culture. Samples were stained and sorted in pairs, with one healthy donor and one patient per experiment, so that batch effects were minimized. The data were obtained in a study of beta chain features in type 1 diabetes listed by TCRdb under 2018. In terms of the full investigation: Patients and healthy donors did not differ in mean age, gender distribution, total cell number or subset yield. Whereas all 28 donors provided naive and central memory subsets, regulatory and stem cell-like memory subsets were isolated from just 8 patients and about 8 healthy donors. In the study, TCRB repertoires of sorted circulating CD4+ T cell subsets from recently diagnosed type 1 diabetes patients were compared with those of matched healthy donors. A total of roughly 99 million sorted cells were examined across all samples, and the number of cells per subset was strongly correlated with RNA yield.

General study outcomes and caveats: Naive, central memory and regulatory TCRB repertoires appeared to be more alike among patients than among healthy donors. Because small numbers of individuals were included in the HLA sub-analyses, any influence of HLA type on TCRB rearrangement was left unresolved. Shorter templates might have been favored by PCR, but patient and control samples were amplified and corrected together, so both groups would have been affected equally by any skew. Because cDNA rather than genomic DNA was sequenced, highly expressing activated cells could have been over-represented, although no difference in activation and CD3 levels was found between groups. Fewer insertions and more nucleotide deletions at VDJ recombination sites were observed in patients with type 1 diabetes, implying thymic rearrangement abnormalities. Type 1 diabetes patients showed a moderate but significant shortening of TCRB CDR3 length in all four CD4+ subsets.

CDR1 and CDR2 are drawn from the germline V gene: SQVTM, ANQGSEA. V is pared back by 0 bases and J by 4 bases, with 12 bases lying between the germline termini. Reading from cysteine to phenylalanine, the CDR3 counts 15 amino acids. Only the CDR3 part of the read is kept: 45 bases, read in frame from the first base. The High Capacity cDNA Reverse Transcription Kit was used to reverse transcribe all of the isolated RNA, meaning that expressed TCRB transcripts were what got sequenced. Naive, central memory and regulatory T cell samples underwent deep immunoSEQ sequencing, averaging around 3.6 million total reads per sample. After sorted cells were lysed in RLT buffer, RNA was extracted with DNase-treated RNeasy Micro or Mini kits, with the choice depending on cell number. Each cell subset was processed on its own to prevent cross-contamination, while patient and healthy donor samples were processed together. TCRB sequences were amplified from cDNA with the immunoSEQ multiplex PCR, producing 87-bp fragments spanning the CDR3 region. Sequencing of the amplicons was performed on the Illumina HiSeq platform. Under the source paper's analysis protocol: Synthetic template baselines were used to correct PCR bias computationally, reads within Hamming distance 2 were collapsed together, and singletons that could not be merged were discarded. Reads were aligned against IMGT so that V, D and J genes, CDR3 length and insertions or deletions at six rearrangement sites could be assigned. Within each subset, clonotype counts were normalized to sorted cell number, and only after that were true diversity and Gini coefficients computed with the tcR R package. The overlap coefficient, calculated on TCRB nucleotide sequences, was used to quantify repertoire sharing. This is the immuneACCESS table as TCRdb keeps it, with only in-frame sequences that have V and J called. A part of the clones is gone; compared with another copy, unresolved V genes explain less than half, and the rest is unexplained. That table gives V, J and clone size, and the DNA gave D and trimming. Present in this sample are 140,000 to 150,000 clones, 48% of which were seen just once. Clones ranked in the top ten supply 0.35% to 0.5% of the sample.

The chain is made from TRBV29-1 and TRBJ2-2; the D gene remains uncertain. This sequence was found in a man aged 18 to 35 in good health. The sequencing input was Tregs from blood. The sample's cell subset or site label is to be understood as: regulatory CD4+ T cells. The CDR3 region reads CSVEEGGPGTGELFF. The sequence in DNA is TGCAGCGTTGAAGAAGGCGGCCCCGGCACCGGGGAGCTGTTTTTT.